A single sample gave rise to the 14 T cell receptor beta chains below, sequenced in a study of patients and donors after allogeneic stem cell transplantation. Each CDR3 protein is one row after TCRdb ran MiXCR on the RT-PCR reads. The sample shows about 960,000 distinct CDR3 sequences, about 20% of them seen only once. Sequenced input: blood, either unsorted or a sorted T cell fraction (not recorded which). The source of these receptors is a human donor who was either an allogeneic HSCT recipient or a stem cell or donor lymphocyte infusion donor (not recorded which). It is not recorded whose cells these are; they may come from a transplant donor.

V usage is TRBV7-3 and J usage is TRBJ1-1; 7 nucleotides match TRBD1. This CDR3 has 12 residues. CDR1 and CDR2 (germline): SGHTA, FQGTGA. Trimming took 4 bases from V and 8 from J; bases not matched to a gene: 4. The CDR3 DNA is TGTGCCAGCAGCTCTCGACAGGGCGAAGCTTTCTTT. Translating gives CASSSRQGEAFF.

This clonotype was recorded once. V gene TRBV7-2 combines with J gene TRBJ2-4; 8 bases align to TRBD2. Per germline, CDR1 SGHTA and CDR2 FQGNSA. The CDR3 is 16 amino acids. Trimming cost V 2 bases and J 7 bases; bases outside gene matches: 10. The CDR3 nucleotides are TGTGCCAGCAGCTTAAGTCATTTGGCGGGGGGCAACATTCAGTACTTC. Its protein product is CASSLSHLAGGNIQYF. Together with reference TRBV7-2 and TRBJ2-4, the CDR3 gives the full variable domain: GAGVSQSPSNKVTEKGKDVELRCDPISGHTALYWYRQSLGQGLEFLIYFQGNSAPDKSGLPSDRFSAERTGGSVSTLTIQRTQQEDSAVYLCASSLSHLAGGNIQYFGAGTRLSVL.

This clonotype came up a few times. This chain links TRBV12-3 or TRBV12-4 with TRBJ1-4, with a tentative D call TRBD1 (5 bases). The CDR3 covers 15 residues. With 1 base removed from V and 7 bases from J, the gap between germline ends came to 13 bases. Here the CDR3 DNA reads TGTGCCAGCAGTTTAGTCAGGGAAGGGAGTGAAAAACTGTTTTTT. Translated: CASSLVREGSEKLFF.

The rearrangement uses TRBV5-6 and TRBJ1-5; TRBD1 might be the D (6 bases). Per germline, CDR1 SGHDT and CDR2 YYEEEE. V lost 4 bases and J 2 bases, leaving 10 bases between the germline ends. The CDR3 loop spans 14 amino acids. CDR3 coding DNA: TGTGCCAGCAGCACCAGGGGTCGCAATCAGCCCCAGCATTTT. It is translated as CASSTRGRNQPQHF.

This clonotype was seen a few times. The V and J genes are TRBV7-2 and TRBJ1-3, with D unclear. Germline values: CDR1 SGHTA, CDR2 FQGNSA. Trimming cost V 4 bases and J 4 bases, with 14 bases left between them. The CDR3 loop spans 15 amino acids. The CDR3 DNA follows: TGTGCCAGCAGCTCAGTAGGCGGCAAAGGAAACACCATATATTTT. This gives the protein CASSSVGGKGNTIYF.

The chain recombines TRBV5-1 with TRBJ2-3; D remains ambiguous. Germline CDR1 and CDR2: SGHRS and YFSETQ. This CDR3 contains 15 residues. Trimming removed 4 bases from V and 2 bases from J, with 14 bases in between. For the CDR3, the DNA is TGCGCCAGCAGCGCCCGATACGCCTACACAGATACGCAGTATTTT. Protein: CASSARYAYTDTQYF.

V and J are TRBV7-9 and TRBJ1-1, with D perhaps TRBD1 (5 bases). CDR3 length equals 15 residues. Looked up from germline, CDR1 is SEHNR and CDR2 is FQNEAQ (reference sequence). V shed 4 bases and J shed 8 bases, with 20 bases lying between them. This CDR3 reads CASSYDTQGFAEAFF. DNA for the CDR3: TGTGCCAGCAGCTACGATACCCAGGGATTCGCAGAAGCTTTCTTT. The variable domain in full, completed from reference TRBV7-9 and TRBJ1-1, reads DTGVSQNPRHKITKRGQNVTFRCDPISEHNRLYWYRQTLGQGPEFLTYFQNEAQLEKSRLLSDRFSAERPKGSFSTLEIQRTEQGDSAMYLCASSYDTQGFAEAFFGQGTRLTVV.

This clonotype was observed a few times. CDR3 DNA: TGTGCCTGGAGTGGACTAGATGAGCAGTTCTTC. It translates to CAWSGLDEQFF. This rearrangement joins TRBV30 to TRBJ2-1; perhaps TRBD2 as D (6 bases). The CDR3 contains 11 residues. Germline V gene lookup returns CDR1 GTSNPN and CDR2 SVGIG (reference sequence). Deletions cut 1 base from V and 8 bases from J, with 6 bases between.

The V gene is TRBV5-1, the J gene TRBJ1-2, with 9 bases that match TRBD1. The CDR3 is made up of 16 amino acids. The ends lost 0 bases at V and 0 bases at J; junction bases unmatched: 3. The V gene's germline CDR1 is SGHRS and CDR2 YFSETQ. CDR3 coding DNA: TGCGCCAGCAGCTTGGAGGGGACAGGGACTAACTATGGCTACACCTTC. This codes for CASSLEGTGTNYGYTF.

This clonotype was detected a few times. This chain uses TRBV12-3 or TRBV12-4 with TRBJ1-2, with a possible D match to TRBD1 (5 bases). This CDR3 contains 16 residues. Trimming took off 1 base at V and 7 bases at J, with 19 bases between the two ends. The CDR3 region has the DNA TGTGCCAGCAGTTTAGATCCCTTTCCCGGGGGTTTTGGCTACACCTTC. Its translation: CASSLDPFPGGFGYTF.

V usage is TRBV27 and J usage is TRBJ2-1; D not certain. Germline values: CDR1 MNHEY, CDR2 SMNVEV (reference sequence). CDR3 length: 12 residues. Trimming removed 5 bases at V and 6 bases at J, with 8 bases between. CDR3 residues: CASSPSPNEQFF. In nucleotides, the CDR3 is TGTGCCAGCAGTCCAAGCCCCAATGAGCAGTTCTTC.

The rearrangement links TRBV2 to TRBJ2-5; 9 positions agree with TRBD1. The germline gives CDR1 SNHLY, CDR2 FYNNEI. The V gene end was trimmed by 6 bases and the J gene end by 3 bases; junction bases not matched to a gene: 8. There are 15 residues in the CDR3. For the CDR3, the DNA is TGTGCCAGCAGATCGGGGACAGGGAGAAAAGAGACCCAGTACTTC. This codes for CASRSGTGRKETQYF.

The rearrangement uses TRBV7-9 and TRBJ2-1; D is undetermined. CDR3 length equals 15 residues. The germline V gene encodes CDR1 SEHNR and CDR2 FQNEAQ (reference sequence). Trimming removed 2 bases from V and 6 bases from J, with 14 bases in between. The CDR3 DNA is TGTGCCAGCAGCTTAATTGTAGGGCAGAGCAATGAGCAGTTCTTC. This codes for CASSLIVGQSNEQFF.

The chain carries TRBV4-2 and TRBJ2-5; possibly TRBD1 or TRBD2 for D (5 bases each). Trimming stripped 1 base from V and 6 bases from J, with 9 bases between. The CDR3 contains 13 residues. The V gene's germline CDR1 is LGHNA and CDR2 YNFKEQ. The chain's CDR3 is CASSQARDQTQYF. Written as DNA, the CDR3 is TGTGCCAGCAGCCAAGCTAGGGACCAGACCCAGTACTTC.